This TCR beta chain was documented in a study of blood T cell repertoires in COVID-19. Looking at the study overall: Sites across the United States, Italy and Spain contributed samples from acute and convalescent COVID-19. PBMCs, B-cell-depleted T cells, or T cells were the source of the cDNA or gDNA that made up the material.

V was cut by 0 bases and J by 3 bases, with 18 bases left in between. CDR1 is MGHRA and CDR2 is YSYEKL in the germline V gene. This CDR3 has 18 amino acids. Original data processing: Amplification of reference gene primers was used by the study to estimate nucleated cell counts. Assay used: immunoSEQ multiplex PCR; TCRdb lists only in-frame clones, some missing. That table supplies the V and J calls and clone size; D and trimming were determined from the DNA. This repertoire shows 45,000 to 60,000 clones, about 88% found once; its top ten account for 2.5% to 3%. The sequenced sample was peripheral blood. This TCR derives from a man in his fifties with acute or convalescent COVID-19. The rearrangement links TRBV4-1 to TRBJ1-5; weak D call: TRBD1 (5 bases). The CDR3 loop reads CASSQDLGGFGSNQPQHF. The CDR3 DNA sequence: TGCGCCAGCAGCCAAGACCTGGGGGGGTTTGGGTCCAATCAGCCCCAGCATTTT.